This record concerns one TCR beta chain sequence. Its antigen is still unknown. This entry belongs to a study of blood T cells in healthy people across ages. Study-level findings and limits: Older individuals had lower TCR beta diversity per million T cells (the decline was roughly linear). Estimates of total diversity, which came from one million sequenced T cells, were considered to be underestimates. Any conclusive comparison of naive versus antigen-experienced cells was prevented by using unsorted PBMCs.

Every participating donor contributed 7.5 to 10 milliliters of peripheral blood through a draw. The trim removed 6 bases at V and 3 bases at J, leaving 13 bases unmatched. The CDR3 loop spans 16 amino acids. CDR1 is MNHEY, CDR2 SMNVEV, per germline (reference sequence). Alongside a J-beta primer mix, a sample-barcoded 5' primer served in a second PCR lasting 7 to 11 cycles. TCRdb recomputed calls from the 5' RACE reads with MiXCR, one row per CDR3 protein. The data hold about 810,000 distinct CDR3 sequences, with 35% to 40% observed a single time. The chain is built from TRBV27 and TRBJ2-7; 8 positions agree with TRBD1. The sequence was obtained from a man between 18 and 29 years old in good health. The sequencing sample was made of blood. The DNA for the CDR3 is TGTGCCAGCAGCACCACGGGACAGGAGCCTTACTACGAGCAGTACTTC. As protein: CASSTTGQEPYYEQYF.